The 9 T cell receptor beta chains in this list originate from one sample, sequenced in a study of shared clonotypes between healthy human individuals. Measured with immunoSEQ multiplex PCR; TCRdb has only the in-frame clones, and not every one. The profile covers about 2.5 million clones, with about nine tenths appearing a single time and 0.37% taken by the ten largest. Sequenced: naive CD4+ T cells from PBMCs. Subset denoted: CD45RA+ positively selected. The receptors stem from a man younger than 35 in good health. Some clones in this sample may be carry-over from other donors' samples.

The chain combines TRBV28 with TRBJ1-4; TRBD1 might be the D (6 bases). CDR3 size: 16 residues. Germline loops: CDR1 MDHEN, CDR2 SYDVKM. V was shortened by 6 bases and J by 0 bases, with 14 bases between the two germline ends. Here the CDR3 reads CASSSADSSTNEKLFF. For the CDR3, the DNA is TGTGCCAGCAGCTCGGCGGACAGCTCAACTAATGAAAAACTGTTTTTT.

This rearrangement joins TRBV4-1 to TRBJ1-5, with D maybe TRBD1 (5 bases). V was cut by 1 base and J by 1 base, with 11 bases left in between. Germline assignment: CDR1 MGHRA and CDR2 YSYEKL. This CDR3 is built from 16 residues. The CDR3 nucleotides are TGCGCCAGCAGCCAAGTACTCCAGGGAAGCAATCAGCCCCAGCATTTT. Translation: CASSQVLQGSNQPQHF.

The chain recombines TRBV4-1 with TRBJ2-1; 7 bases are shared with TRBD1. Unmatched junction bases numbered 10, after V lost 5 bases and J lost 6 bases. The germline V gene has CDR1 MGHRA and CDR2 YSYEKL. This CDR3 comprises 15 residues. DNA of the CDR3: TGCGCCAGCAGCAGGGTACAGGGGTTCAGCAATGAGCAGTTCTTC. It translates to CASSRVQGFSNEQFF.

The chain combines TRBV11-2 with TRBJ2-3; 8 nucleotides line up with TRBD2. J lost 8 bases, V lost 9 bases, and 16 bases had no gene match. The germline V gene encodes CDR1 SGHAT and CDR2 FQNNGV. The CDR3 contains 15 residues. This CDR3 is CASTLAEEAPGTQYF. Here the CDR3 DNA reads TGTGCCAGTACACTAGCGGAAGAAGCCCCCGGTACGCAGTATTTT.

The chain carries TRBV4-2 and TRBJ2-3, with D perhaps assigned TRBD1 or TRBD2 (5 bases each). V lost 5 bases to trimming and J lost 0 bases, with 12 bases between them. Germline assignment: CDR1 LGHNA and CDR2 YNFKEQ. CDR3 length: 15 amino acids. The CDR3 protein is CASSGRDLSTDTQYF. CDR3 bases: TGTGCCAGCAGCGGCCGGGACCTGAGCACAGATACGCAGTATTTT.

This clone is a singleton in its sample. In the same sample, other DNA sequences code for this CDR3. The rearrangement uses TRBV18 and TRBJ2-3; the D is unclear. In germline, CDR1 is KGHSH, CDR2 LQKENI. The CDR3 consists of 13 residues. The germline V and J ends were trimmed by 5 bases and 0 bases, with 6 bases remaining between them. Written as DNA, the CDR3 is TGTGCCAGCTCATCGACCAGCACAGATACGCAGTATTTT. Protein: CASSSTSTDTQYF.

The chain carries TRBV5-7 and TRBJ1-6; D unresolved. TRBV5-7 is marked as an open reading frame, function uncertain. The CDR3 runs to 15 residues. V was clipped by 2 bases and J by 7 bases, with 13 bases between them. The CDR3 DNA reads as TGTGCCAGCAGCTTAACCCGGGGATTCAATTCACCCCTCCACTTT. It encodes CASSLTRGFNSPLHF.

The chain couples TRBV14 to TRBJ1-6; no clear D gene. Germline V gene lookup returns CDR1 SGHDN and CDR2 FVKESK. The ends were cut back, 6 bases at V and 5 bases at J, with 11 bases in the middle. This CDR3 is built from 14 residues. The CDR3 loop reads CASRGSRDNSPLHF. The DNA for the CDR3 is TGTGCCAGCAGAGGGTCCCGCGATAATTCACCCCTCCACTTT.

J is TRBJ1-4 and V is TRBV19; D unresolved. CDR3 length: 16 amino acids. CDR1 is LNHDA, CDR2 SQIVND, per germline (reference sequence). Between the trimmed V and J ends, which lost 3 bases and 7 bases, there was a span of 18 bases. CDR3 nucleotides: TGTGCCAGTAGTATTAAAGACCGGGGTTCTGGTGAAAAACTGTTTTTT. Residues: CASSIKDRGSGEKLFF.